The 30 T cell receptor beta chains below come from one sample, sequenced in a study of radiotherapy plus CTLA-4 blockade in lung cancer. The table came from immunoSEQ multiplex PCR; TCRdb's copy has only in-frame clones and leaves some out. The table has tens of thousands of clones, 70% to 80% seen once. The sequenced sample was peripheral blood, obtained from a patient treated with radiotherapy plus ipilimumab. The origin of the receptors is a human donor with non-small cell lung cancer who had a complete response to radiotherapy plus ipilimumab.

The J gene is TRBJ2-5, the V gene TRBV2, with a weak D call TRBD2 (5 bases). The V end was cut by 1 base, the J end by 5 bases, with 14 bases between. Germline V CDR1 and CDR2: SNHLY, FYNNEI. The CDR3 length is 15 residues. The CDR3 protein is CASSEEEVGLETQYF. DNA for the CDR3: TGTGCCAGCAGTGAAGAGGAGGTGGGATTGGAGACCCAGTACTTC.

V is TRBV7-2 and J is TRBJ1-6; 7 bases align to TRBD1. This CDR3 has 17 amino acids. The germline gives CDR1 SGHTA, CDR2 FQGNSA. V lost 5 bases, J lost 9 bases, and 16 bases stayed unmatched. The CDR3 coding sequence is TGTGCCAGCAGCCGAGCGCCTCGGTGGCAGGGGGTTTCACCCCTCCACTTT. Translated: CASSRAPRWQGVSPLHF. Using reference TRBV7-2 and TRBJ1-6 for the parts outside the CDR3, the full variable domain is GAGVSQSPSNKVTEKGKDVELRCDPISGHTALYWYRQSLGQGLEFLIYFQGNSAPDKSGLPSDRFSAERTGGSVSTLTIQRTQQEDSAVYLCASSRAPRWQGVSPLHFGNGTRLTVT.

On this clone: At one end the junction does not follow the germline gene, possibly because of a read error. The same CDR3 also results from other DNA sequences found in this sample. The CDR3 region is CASSPRQGSTDTQYF. CDR3 sequence (DNA): TGTGCCAGTAGTCCCAGGCAGGGAAGCACAGATACACAGTATTTT. The chain carries TRBV19 and TRBJ2-3; possibly TRBD1 for D (5 bases). This CDR3 comprises 15 residues. The germline CDR1 and CDR2 sequences are LNHDA and SQIVND (reference sequence).

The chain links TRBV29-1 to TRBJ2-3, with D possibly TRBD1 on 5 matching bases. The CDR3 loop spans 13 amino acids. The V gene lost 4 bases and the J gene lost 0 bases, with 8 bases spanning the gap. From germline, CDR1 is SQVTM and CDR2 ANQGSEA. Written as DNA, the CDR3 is TGCAGCGTTGTCAGGGATAGCACAGATACGCAGTATTTT. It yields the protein CSVVRDSTDTQYF.

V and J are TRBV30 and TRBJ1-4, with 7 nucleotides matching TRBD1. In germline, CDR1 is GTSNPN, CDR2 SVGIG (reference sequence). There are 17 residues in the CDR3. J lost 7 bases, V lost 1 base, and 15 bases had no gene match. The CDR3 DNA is TGTGCCTGGAGTGCGGGGGTCACAGGGGATCTGGCTGAAAAACTGTTTTTT. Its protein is CAWSAGVTGDLAEKLFF.

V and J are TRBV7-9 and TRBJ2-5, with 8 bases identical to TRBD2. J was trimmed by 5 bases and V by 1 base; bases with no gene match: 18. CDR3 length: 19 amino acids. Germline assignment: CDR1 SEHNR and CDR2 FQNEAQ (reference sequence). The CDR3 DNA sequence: TGTGCCAGCAGCTTAGGCCCTGGTGGGAGCGGGGGTATTGTGGAGACCCAGTACTTC. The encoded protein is CASSLGPGGSGGIVETQYF.

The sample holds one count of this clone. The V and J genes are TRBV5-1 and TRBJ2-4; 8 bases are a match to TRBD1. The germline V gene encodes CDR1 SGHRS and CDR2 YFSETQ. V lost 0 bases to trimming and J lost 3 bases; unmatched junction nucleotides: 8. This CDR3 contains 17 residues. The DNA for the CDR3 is TGCGCCAGCAGCTTGGGACAGGGGATTAGCGACAAAAACATTCAGTACTTC. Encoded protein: CASSLGQGISDKNIQYF.

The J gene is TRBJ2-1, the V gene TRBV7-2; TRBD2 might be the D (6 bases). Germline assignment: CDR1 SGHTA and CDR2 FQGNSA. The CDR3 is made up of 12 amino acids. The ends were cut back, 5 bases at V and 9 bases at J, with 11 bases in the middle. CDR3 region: CASSLRTTEQFF. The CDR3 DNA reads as TGTGCCAGCAGCCTCCGGACTACTGAGCAGTTCTTC.

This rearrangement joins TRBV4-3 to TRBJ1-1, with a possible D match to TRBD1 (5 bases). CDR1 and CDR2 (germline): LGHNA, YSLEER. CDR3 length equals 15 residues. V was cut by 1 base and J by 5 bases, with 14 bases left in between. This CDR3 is CASSQGSSGKTEAFF. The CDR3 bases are TGCGCCAGCAGCCAAGGATCCTCAGGGAAAACTGAAGCTTTCTTT.

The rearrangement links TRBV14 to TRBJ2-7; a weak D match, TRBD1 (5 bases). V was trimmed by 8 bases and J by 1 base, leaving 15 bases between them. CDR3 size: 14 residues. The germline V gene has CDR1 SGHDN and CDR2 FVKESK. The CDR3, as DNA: TGTGCCAGCGCAAGACAGTTAACTTCCTACGAGCAGTACTTC. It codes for CASARQLTSYEQYF.

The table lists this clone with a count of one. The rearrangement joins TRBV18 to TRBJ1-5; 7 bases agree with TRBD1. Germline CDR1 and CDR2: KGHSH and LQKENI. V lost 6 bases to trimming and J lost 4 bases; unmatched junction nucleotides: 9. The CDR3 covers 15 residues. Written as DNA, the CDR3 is TGTGCCAGCTCGGGAGACAGGGCTGTAAATCAGCCCCAGCATTTT. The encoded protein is CASSGDRAVNQPQHF.

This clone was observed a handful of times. The CDR3 loop reads CASSLKYRSTGELFF. The CDR3 region has the DNA TGTGCCAGCAGTTTAAAGTACAGATCCACCGGGGAGCTGTTTTTT. The chain carries TRBV27 and TRBJ2-2; the D is unclear. CDR1 and CDR2 (germline): MNHEY, SMNVEV (reference sequence). The germline V and J ends were trimmed by 2 bases and 4 bases, with 11 bases remaining between them. This CDR3 contains 15 residues.

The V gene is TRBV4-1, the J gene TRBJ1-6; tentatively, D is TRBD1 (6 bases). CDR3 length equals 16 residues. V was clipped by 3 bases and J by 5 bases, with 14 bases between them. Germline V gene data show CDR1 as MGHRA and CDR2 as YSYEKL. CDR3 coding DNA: TGCGCCAGCAGCCATCCGCGGGGGCTGGATAATTCACCCCTCCACTTT. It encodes CASSHPRGLDNSPLHF.

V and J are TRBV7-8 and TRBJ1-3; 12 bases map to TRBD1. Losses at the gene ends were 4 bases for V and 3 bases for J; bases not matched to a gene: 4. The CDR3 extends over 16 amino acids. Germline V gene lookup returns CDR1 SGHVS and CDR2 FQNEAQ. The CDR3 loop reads CASSSRDRGLGNTIYF. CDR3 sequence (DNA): TGTGCCAGCAGCTCCCGGGACAGGGGGCTTGGAAACACCATATATTTT. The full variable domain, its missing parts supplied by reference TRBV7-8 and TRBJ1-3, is GAGVSQSPRYKVAKRGQDVALRCDPISGHVSLFWYQQALGQGPEFLTYFQNEAQLDKSGLPSDRFFAERPEGSVSTLKIQRTQQEDSAVYLCASSSRDRGLGNTIYFGEGSWLTVV.

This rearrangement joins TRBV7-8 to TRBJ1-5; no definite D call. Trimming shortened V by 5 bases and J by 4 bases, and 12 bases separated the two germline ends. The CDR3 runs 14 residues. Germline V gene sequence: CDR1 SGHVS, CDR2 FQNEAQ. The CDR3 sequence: CASSHAGRNQPQHF. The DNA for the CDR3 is TGTGCCAGCAGCCACGCCGGGAGAAATCAGCCCCAGCATTTT. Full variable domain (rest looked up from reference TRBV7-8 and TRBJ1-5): GAGVSQSPRYKVAKRGQDVALRCDPISGHVSLFWYQQALGQGPEFLTYFQNEAQLDKSGLPSDRFFAERPEGSVSTLKIQRTQQEDSAVYLCASSHAGRNQPQHFGDGTRLSIL.

The CDR3 protein is CASSPIRGNTEAFF. The CDR3 nucleotides read TGTGCCAGCTCACCGATCAGGGGAAACACTGAAGCTTTCTTT. The V call is TRBV18, the J call TRBJ1-1, with D tentatively TRBD1 (6 bases). The germline V gene encodes CDR1 KGHSH and CDR2 LQKENI. This CDR3 has 14 amino acids. With 3 bases removed from V and 2 bases from J, the gap between germline ends came to 10 bases.

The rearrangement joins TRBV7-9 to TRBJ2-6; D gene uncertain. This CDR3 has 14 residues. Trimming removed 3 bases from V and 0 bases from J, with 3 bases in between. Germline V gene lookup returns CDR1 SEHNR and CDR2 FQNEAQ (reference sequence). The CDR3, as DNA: TGTGCCAGCAGCTTCAACTCTGGGGCCAACGTCCTGACTTTC. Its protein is CASSFNSGANVLTF. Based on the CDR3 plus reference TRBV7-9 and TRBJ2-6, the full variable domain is DTGVSQNPRHKITKRGQNVTFRCDPISEHNRLYWYRQTLGQGPEFLTYFQNEAQLEKSRLLSDRFSAERPKGSFSTLEIQRTEQGDSAMYLCASSFNSGANVLTFGAGSRLTVL.

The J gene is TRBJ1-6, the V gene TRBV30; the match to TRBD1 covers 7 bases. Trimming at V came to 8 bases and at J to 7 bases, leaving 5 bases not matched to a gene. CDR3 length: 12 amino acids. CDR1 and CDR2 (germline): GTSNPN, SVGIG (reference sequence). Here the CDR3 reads CARDSRNSPLHF. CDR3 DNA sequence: TGTGCCCGGGACAGTCGCAATTCACCCCTCCACTTT.

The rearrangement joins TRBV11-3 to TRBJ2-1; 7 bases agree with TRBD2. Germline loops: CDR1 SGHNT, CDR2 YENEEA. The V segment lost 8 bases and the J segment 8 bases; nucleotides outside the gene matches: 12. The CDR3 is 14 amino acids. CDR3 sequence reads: CASAVGRLVDEQFF. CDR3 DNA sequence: TGTGCCAGCGCTGTCGGGAGGTTAGTCGATGAGCAGTTCTTC.

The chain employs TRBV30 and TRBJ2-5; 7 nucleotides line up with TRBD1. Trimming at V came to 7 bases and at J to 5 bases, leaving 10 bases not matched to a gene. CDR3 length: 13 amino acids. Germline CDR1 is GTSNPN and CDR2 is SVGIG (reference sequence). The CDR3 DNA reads TGTGCCTCGGAAGGGGGCGGGCACGAGACCCAGTACTTC. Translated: CASEGGGHETQYF.

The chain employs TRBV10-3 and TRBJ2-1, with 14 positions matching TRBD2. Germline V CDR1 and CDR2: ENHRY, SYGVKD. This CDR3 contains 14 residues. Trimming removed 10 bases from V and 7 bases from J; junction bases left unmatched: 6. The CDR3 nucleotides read TGTGCCACTTCGACTAGCGGGAGGGATAATGAGCAGTTCTTC. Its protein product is CATSTSGRDNEQFF.

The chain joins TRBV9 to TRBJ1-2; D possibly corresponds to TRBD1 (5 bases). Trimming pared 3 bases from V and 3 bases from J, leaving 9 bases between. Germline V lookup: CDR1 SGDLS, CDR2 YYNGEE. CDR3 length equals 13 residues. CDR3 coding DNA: TGTGCCAGCAGCGGCCAGGGTGACTATGGCTACACCTTC. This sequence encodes CASSGQGDYGYTF.

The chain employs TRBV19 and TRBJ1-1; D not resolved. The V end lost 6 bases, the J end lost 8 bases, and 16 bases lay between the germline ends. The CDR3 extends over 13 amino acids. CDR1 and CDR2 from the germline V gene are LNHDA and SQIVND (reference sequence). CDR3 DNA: TGTGCCAGTAGCCTCGATAGTGAGACAGAAGCTTTCTTT. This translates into CASSLDSETEAFF.

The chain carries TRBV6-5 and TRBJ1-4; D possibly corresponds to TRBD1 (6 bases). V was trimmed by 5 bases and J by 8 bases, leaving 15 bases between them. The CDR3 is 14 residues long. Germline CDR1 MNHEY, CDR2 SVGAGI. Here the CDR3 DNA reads TGTGCCAGCAGTGCTACAGGGATCGGGGAAAAACTGTTTTTT. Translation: CASSATGIGEKLFF.

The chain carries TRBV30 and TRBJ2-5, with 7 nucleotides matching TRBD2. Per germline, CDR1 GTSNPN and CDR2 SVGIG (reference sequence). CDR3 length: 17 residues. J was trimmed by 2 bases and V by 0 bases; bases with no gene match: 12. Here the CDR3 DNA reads TGTGCCTGGAGTGTACTTCCCGGCGGGAGAAGGCAAGAGACCCAGTACTTC. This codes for CAWSVLPGGRRQETQYF.

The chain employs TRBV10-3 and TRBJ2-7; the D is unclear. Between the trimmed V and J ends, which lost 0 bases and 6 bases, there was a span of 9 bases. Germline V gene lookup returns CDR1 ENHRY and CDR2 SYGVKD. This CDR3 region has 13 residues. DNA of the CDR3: TGTGCCATCAGTGAGTCGTTAGCTTCCGAGCAGTACGTC. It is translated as CAISESLASEQYV.

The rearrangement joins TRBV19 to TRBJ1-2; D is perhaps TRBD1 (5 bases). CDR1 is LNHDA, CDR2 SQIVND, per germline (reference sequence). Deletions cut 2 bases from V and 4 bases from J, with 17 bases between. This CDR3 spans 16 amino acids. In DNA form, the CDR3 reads TGTGCCAGTAGTATAAAAGGCGCAGGACATAGCTATGGCTACACCTTC. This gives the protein CASSIKGAGHSYGYTF.

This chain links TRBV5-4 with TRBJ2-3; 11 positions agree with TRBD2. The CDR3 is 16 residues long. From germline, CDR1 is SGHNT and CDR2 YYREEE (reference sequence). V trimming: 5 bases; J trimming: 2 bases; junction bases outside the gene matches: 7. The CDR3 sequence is CASRPPGLAATDTQYF. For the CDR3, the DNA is TGTGCCAGCAGACCCCCGGGACTAGCGGCCACAGATACGCAGTATTTT.

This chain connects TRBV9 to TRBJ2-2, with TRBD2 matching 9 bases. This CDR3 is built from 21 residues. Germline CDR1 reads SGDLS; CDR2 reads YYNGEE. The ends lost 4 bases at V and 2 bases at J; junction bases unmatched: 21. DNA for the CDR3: TGTGCCAGCAGCCACGGCAGCGGGGGGTTGAACCCTTTCTATAACACCGGGGAGCTGTTTTTT. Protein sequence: CASSHGSGGLNPFYNTGELFF.

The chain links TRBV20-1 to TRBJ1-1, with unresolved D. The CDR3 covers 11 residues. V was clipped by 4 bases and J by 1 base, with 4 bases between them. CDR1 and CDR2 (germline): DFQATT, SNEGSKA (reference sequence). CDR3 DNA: TGCAGTGCTACTTCGAACACTGAAGCTTTCTTT. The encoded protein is CSATSNTEAFF.